The clone carrying this T cell receptor (beta chain) was recorded only once. What it recognizes is unknown. This sample is drawn from a study of cytomegalovirus exposure and HLA in healthy donors. The PCR used 60 Vbeta and 13 Jbeta primers. Study processing details: Unique TCR beta chains totaled roughly 79 million in a later count, with approximately 10 million of them shared. Produced via immunoSEQ multiplex PCR; TCRdb's table is partial and in-frame only. V and J calls plus clone size are reproduced from that table; the DNA served to infer D and trimming. Of approximately 110,000 clones in the sample, 65% to 80% were seen once. General study findings and limits: In vitro experiments confirmed that three CMV-associated chains were specific for CMV antigens. In a later analysis, most CMV-associated TCR beta chains appeared HLA-restricted.

The CDR3 totals 10 residues. Deletions cut 5 bases from V and 11 bases from J, with 9 bases between. The germline V gene has CDR1 LNHDA and CDR2 SQIVND (reference sequence). The sequence came from a woman in her thirties or forties in good health and CMV-seropositive. What was sequenced was PBMCs. V gene TRBV19 combines with J gene TRBJ1-1; D gene unclear. The CDR3 DNA is TGTGCCAGTAGTTCCCAGTGGGCTTTCTTT. Its translation is CASSSQWAFF. Supplemented by reference TRBV19 and TRBJ1-1, the full variable domain reads DGGITQSPKYLFRKEGQNVTLSCEQNLNHDAMYWYRQDPGQGLRLIYYSQIVNDFQKGDIAEGYSVSREKKESFPLTVTSAQKNPTAFYLCASSSQWAFFGQGTRLTVV.